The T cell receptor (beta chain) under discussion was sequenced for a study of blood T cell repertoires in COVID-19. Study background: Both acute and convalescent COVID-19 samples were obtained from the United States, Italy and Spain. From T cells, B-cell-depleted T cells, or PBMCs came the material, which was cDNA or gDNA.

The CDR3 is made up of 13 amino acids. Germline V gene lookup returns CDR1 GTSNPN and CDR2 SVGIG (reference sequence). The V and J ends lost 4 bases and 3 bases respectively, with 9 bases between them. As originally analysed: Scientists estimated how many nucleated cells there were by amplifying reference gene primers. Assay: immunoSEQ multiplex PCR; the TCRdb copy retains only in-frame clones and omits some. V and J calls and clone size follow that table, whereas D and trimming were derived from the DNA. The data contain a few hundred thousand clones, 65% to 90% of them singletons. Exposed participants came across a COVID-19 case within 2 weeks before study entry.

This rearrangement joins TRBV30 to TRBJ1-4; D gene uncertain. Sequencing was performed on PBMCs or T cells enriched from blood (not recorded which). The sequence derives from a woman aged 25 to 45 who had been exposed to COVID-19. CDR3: CAWNRGSNEKLFF. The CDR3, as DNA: TGTGCCTGGAACCGGGGATCTAATGAAAAACTGTTTTTT.